This is a list of T cell receptor beta chains from one sample in a study of blood T cell repertoires in COVID-19. Generated by immunoSEQ multiplex PCR, the TCRdb table keeps only in-frame clones and is missing some. The sample records some 95,000 clones, over 60% being singletons. Sequenced material: peripheral blood. The source is a man aged 65 to 85 with acute or convalescent COVID-19. Each CDR3 is given with its conserved first and last residue. The D gene is left open where the match is weak. A row's size may be missing; if present it is once, few, many or a size class.

j_gene	len	v_gene	d_gene	abundance	CDR3nt	CDR3aa
TRBJ2-7	15	TRBV28	TRBD2	-	TGTGCCAGCAGTTTATCTAGCGGGAGGGTCCACGAGCAGTACTTC	CASSLSSGRVHEQYF
TRBJ1-5	17	TRBV28	-	few	TGTGCCAGCAGTCGGATCGGAGGCCCCAATAGCAATCAGCCCCAGCATTTT	CASSRIGGPNSNQPQHF
TRBJ1-2	14	TRBV27	TRBD1	-	TGTGCCAGCAGTGACGGGGACAGGAACTATGGCTACACCTTC	CASSDGDRNYGYTF
TRBJ1-5	14	TRBV19	-	-	TGTGCCAGTAGTCTGGAGGACAGCAATCAGCCCCAGCATTTT	CASSLEDSNQPQHF
TRBJ2-7	13	TRBV7-9	-	-	TGTGCCAGCAGTTTTGACAACTCCTACGAGCAGTACTTC	CASSFDNSYEQYF
TRBJ2-5	14	TRBV7-2	-	-	TGTGCCAGCAGCCCAACACTAGCCGCGAAGACCCAGTACTTC	CASSPTLAAKTQYF
TRBJ2-5	15	TRBV5-4	-	-	TGTGCCAGCAGCCCTAGGGGGGGGAACGGAGAGACCCAGTACTTC	CASSPRGGNGETQYF
TRBJ1-4	15	TRBV28	-	once	TGTGCCAGCAATATTCTACAGGGAGAAAATGAAAAACTGTTTTTT	CASNILQGENEKLFF
TRBJ2-3	16	TRBV5-1	TRBD1	-	TGCGCCAGCAGCTTAGGGACAGCCCTTTTCACAGATACGCAGTATTTT	CASSLGTALFTDTQYF
TRBJ2-3	16	TRBV24-1	TRBD2	-	TGTGCCACCAGTGATTTCAGCGGGGGGAACACAGATACGCAGTATTTT	CATSDFSGGNTDTQYF
TRBJ2-1	16	TRBV29-1	TRBD1	-	TGCAGCGTGAGGGGATGGGGACAGAGCTCCTACAATGAGCAGTTCTTC	CSVRGWGQSSYNEQFF
TRBJ2-2	14	TRBV7-9	-	-	TGTGCCAGCAGCCCGCTCCCGGGGACCGGGGAGCTGTTTTTT	CASSPLPGTGELFF
TRBJ1-5	16	TRBV5-6	TRBD1	-	TGTGCCAGCAGCTACTGGACAGGGGCCAGCCTTCAGCCCCAGCATTTT	CASSYWTGASLQPQHF
TRBJ2-1	17	TRBV18	TRBD2	-	TGTGCCAGCTCACGCGGACTAGCGGGGGGGCCGGGCAATGAGCAGTTCTTC	CASSRGLAGGPGNEQFF
TRBJ2-1	16	TRBV20-1	TRBD2	-	TGCAGTGCTAGTGATCGTGGGACTAGAATGGGGGATGAGCAGTTCTTC	CSASDRGTRMGDEQFF
TRBJ2-3	13	TRBV12-3/TRBV12-4	-	-	TGTGCCAGCAGCCGGCGGTCGAGTGATACGCAGTATTTT	CASSRRSSDTQYF